This is a list of T cell receptor beta chains from one sample in a study of blood T cells in healthy people across ages. From the 5' RACE reads, TCRdb called clonotypes with MiXCR, one entry per CDR3 protein. The data show roughly 1,500,000 distinct CDR3 sequences, about 31% seen once. The sequencing sample was made of blood. The receptor set was obtained from a woman aged 30 to 39 in good health. Both conserved end residues are part of each CDR3. The order of the fields is V gene, D gene, clone size, J gene, CDR3 DNA, CDR3 protein. D genes are given only for firm matches. Clone size is shown for a subset of rows, as once, few, many or a class of expanded clone.

v_call: TRBV28; d_call: -; clone_size: -; j_call: TRBJ1-4; cdr3_nt: TGTGCCAGCAGAAGTCTGGGACATGTATTTGAAAAACTGTTTTTT; cdr3_aa: CASRSLGHVFEKLFF
v_call: TRBV6-6; d_call: TRBD1; clone_size: -; j_call: TRBJ2-7; cdr3_nt: TGTGCCAGCAGTTACTCGGGACAGCGATACGAGCAGTACTTC; cdr3_aa: CASSYSGQRYEQYF
v_call: TRBV6-5; d_call: -; clone_size: -; j_call: TRBJ2-1; cdr3_nt: TGTGCCAGCAGTAATACAGACGAGCAGTTCTTC; cdr3_aa: CASSNTDEQFF
v_call: TRBV20-1; d_call: TRBD2; clone_size: -; j_call: TRBJ2-2; cdr3_nt: TGCAGTGCCAGAGCGGGGGGGCCTTCCGGGGAGCTGTTTTTT; cdr3_aa: CSARAGGPSGELFF
v_call: TRBV20-1; d_call: -; clone_size: -; j_call: TRBJ2-7; cdr3_nt: TGCAGTGCTAGAGAACTCTACTCCTACGAGCAGTACTTC; cdr3_aa: CSARELYSYEQYF
v_call: TRBV15; d_call: -; clone_size: -; j_call: TRBJ2-7; cdr3_nt: TGTGCCACCAGCAGAGATCGCGTCACAGGCGAGCAGTACTTC; cdr3_aa: CATSRDRVTGEQYF
v_call: TRBV2; d_call: -; clone_size: -; j_call: TRBJ2-7; cdr3_nt: TGTGCCAGCGGAGGACTGATAACCTACGAGCAGTACTTC; cdr3_aa: CASGGLITYEQYF
v_call: TRBV20-1; d_call: -; clone_size: -; j_call: TRBJ2-3; cdr3_nt: TGCAGTGCTCACGGGGACTTACCCACAGATACGCAGTATTTT; cdr3_aa: CSAHGDLPTDTQYF
v_call: TRBV7-2; d_call: TRBD2; clone_size: -; j_call: TRBJ2-7; cdr3_nt: TGTGCCAGCAGCTCTCCAATAGCGGGGCCGGTCTACAATGAGCAGTACTTC; cdr3_aa: CASSSPIAGPVYNEQYF
v_call: TRBV12-3/TRBV12-4; d_call: TRBD2; clone_size: -; j_call: TRBJ2-3; cdr3_nt: TGTGCCAGCAGTAGCGGGACTAGCGGAAGCACAGATACGGAGTATTTT; cdr3_aa: CASSSGTSGSTDTEYF
v_call: TRBV20-1; d_call: -; clone_size: -; j_call: TRBJ2-5; cdr3_nt: TGCAGTGCTTCGATGGGGGAGACCCAGTACTTC; cdr3_aa: CSASMGETQYF
v_call: TRBV9; d_call: TRBD1; clone_size: -; j_call: TRBJ2-1; cdr3_nt: TGTGCCAGCAGCGCACCGCCAGGGACAGGGGGAGTCAATGAGCAGTTCTTC; cdr3_aa: CASSAPPGTGGVNEQFF
v_call: TRBV27; d_call: TRBD1; clone_size: few; j_call: TRBJ2-1; cdr3_nt: TGTGCCAGCAGTCTTGGACAGGGCCGGGACAATGAGCAGTTCTTC; cdr3_aa: CASSLGQGRDNEQFF
v_call: TRBV27; d_call: -; clone_size: many; j_call: TRBJ2-7; cdr3_nt: TGTGCCAGCAGTTCGAGCGGGCCCACCTACGAGCAGTACTTC; cdr3_aa: CASSSSGPTYEQYF
v_call: TRBV9; d_call: TRBD1; clone_size: -; j_call: TRBJ1-2; cdr3_nt: TGTGCCAGCAGCGTAGTCACAGGGGGGAACTATGGCTACACCTTC; cdr3_aa: CASSVVTGGNYGYTF
v_call: TRBV20-1; d_call: -; clone_size: -; j_call: TRBJ2-7; cdr3_nt: TGCAGTGCACCTCCAGGGGTGGCCAGCGGATTCTCCTACGAGCAGTACTTC; cdr3_aa: CSAPPGVASGFSYEQYF
v_call: TRBV20-1; d_call: TRBD2; clone_size: few; j_call: TRBJ2-3; cdr3_nt: TGCAGTGCTCGAACTAGCGGGGGGGGTAGAGATACGCAGTATTTT; cdr3_aa: CSARTSGGGRDTQYF
v_call: TRBV4-1; d_call: TRBD2; clone_size: many; j_call: TRBJ2-5; cdr3_nt: TGCGCCAGCAGCCTCGGGACTAGCGGGGGGTATCGAACCCAGTACTTC; cdr3_aa: CASSLGTSGGYRTQYF
v_call: TRBV30; d_call: -; clone_size: -; j_call: TRBJ2-7; cdr3_nt: TGTGCCTGGAGCCCAGATGGAGGGGGCTACGAGCAGTACTTC; cdr3_aa: CAWSPDGGGYEQYF
v_call: TRBV7-9; d_call: -; clone_size: few; j_call: TRBJ2-3; cdr3_nt: TGTGCCAGCGAGTGGGCAGATACGCAGTATTTT; cdr3_aa: CASEWADTQYF
v_call: TRBV5-1; d_call: TRBD1; clone_size: many; j_call: TRBJ2-7; cdr3_nt: TGTGCCAGCAGTTTAGTGACAGGGGCTTACGAGCAGTACTTC; cdr3_aa: CASSLVTGAYEQYF
v_call: TRBV4-1; d_call: TRBD1; clone_size: -; j_call: TRBJ2-5; cdr3_nt: TGCGCCAGCAGCCAAGATGGTGTTCGGGACAGGACCCAGTACTTC; cdr3_aa: CASSQDGVRDRTQYF
v_call: TRBV21-1; d_call: -; clone_size: few; j_call: TRBJ2-3; cdr3_nt: TGTGCCAGCAGACGGGACCGAACAGGGAGGGGTCCCACAGATACGCAGTATTTT; cdr3_aa: CASRRDRTGRGPTDTQYF
v_call: TRBV4-1; d_call: -; clone_size: many; j_call: TRBJ2-1; cdr3_nt: TGCGCCAGCAGCCTAAGTAGCGGATACAATGAGCAGTTCTTC; cdr3_aa: CASSLSSGYNEQFF
v_call: TRBV15; d_call: TRBD1; clone_size: -; j_call: TRBJ1-5; cdr3_nt: TGTGCCACCAGCAGAGATGGGGGGGACAGGGGAAGCAATCAGCCCCAGCATTTT; cdr3_aa: CATSRDGGDRGSNQPQHF
v_call: TRBV7-2; d_call: TRBD2; clone_size: few; j_call: TRBJ2-1; cdr3_nt: TGTGCCAGCAGCTTACGATGGGCGGGGGACTACAATGAGCAGTTCTTC; cdr3_aa: CASSLRWAGDYNEQFF
v_call: TRBV9; d_call: -; clone_size: few; j_call: TRBJ2-7; cdr3_nt: TGTGCCAGCAGCGTAGAAGGCCACTACGAGCAGTACTTC; cdr3_aa: CASSVEGHYEQYF
v_call: TRBV5-4; d_call: -; clone_size: -; j_call: TRBJ2-1; cdr3_nt: TGTGCCAGCAGCGTGCCTCTCAGCGGCTCCTACAATGAGCAGTTCTTC; cdr3_aa: CASSVPLSGSYNEQFF
v_call: TRBV20-1; d_call: TRBD2; clone_size: many; j_call: TRBJ2-3; cdr3_nt: TGCAGTGCTCCCTGGGCGGGGGCGCAGTATTTT; cdr3_aa: CSAPWAGAQYF
v_call: TRBV14; d_call: TRBD2; clone_size: -; j_call: TRBJ2-2; cdr3_nt: TGTGCCAGCAGCCCGACTAGCTCGTGGGCCGGGGAGCTGTTTTTT; cdr3_aa: CASSPTSSWAGELFF
v_call: TRBV4-1; d_call: -; clone_size: few; j_call: TRBJ1-2; cdr3_nt: TGCGCCAGCAGCCAGACGCCGGGTGGGGCTAACTATGGCTACACCTTC; cdr3_aa: CASSQTPGGANYGYTF
v_call: TRBV20-1; d_call: TRBD1; clone_size: -; j_call: TRBJ1-1; cdr3_nt: TGCAGTGCTAGTCCCAGACAGGGGCGGAAAGCTTTCTTT; cdr3_aa: CSASPRQGRKAFF
v_call: TRBV20-1; d_call: -; clone_size: -; j_call: TRBJ2-3; cdr3_nt: TGCAGTGCTAGAGATGGGAGCGTGGATACGCAGTATTTT; cdr3_aa: CSARDGSVDTQYF
v_call: TRBV9; d_call: -; clone_size: -; j_call: TRBJ2-7; cdr3_nt: TGTGCCAGCAGCCCCAGACTAGAGGTCTCCTACGAGCAGTACTTC; cdr3_aa: CASSPRLEVSYEQYF
v_call: TRBV5-1; d_call: -; clone_size: -; j_call: TRBJ1-2; cdr3_nt: TGCGCCAGCAGCCTCATAGGGGGTAGCGGCTACACCTTC; cdr3_aa: CASSLIGGSGYTF
v_call: TRBV29-1; d_call: TRBD1; clone_size: many; j_call: TRBJ2-4; cdr3_nt: TGCAGCGCTCTGGGCCAGGGGGCAAACATTCAGTACTTC; cdr3_aa: CSALGQGANIQYF
v_call: TRBV6-5; d_call: -; clone_size: many; j_call: TRBJ2-2; cdr3_nt: TGTGCCAGCAGCCGGAACACCGGGGAGCTGTTTTTT; cdr3_aa: CASSRNTGELFF
v_call: TRBV6-5; d_call: -; clone_size: -; j_call: TRBJ2-1; cdr3_nt: TGTGCCAGCAGTTACTCTGGCGACGGGGCCTACAATGAGCAGTTCTTC; cdr3_aa: CASSYSGDGAYNEQFF
v_call: TRBV3-1; d_call: -; clone_size: -; j_call: TRBJ2-1; cdr3_nt: TGTGCCAGCAGAGGGGGAGGGCTTGCCCGGGAGCAGTTCTTC; cdr3_aa: CASRGGGLAREQFF
v_call: TRBV5-1; d_call: -; clone_size: few; j_call: TRBJ2-3; cdr3_nt: TGCGCCAGCAGCGCGGGGACCCCTGGAGATACGCAGTATTTT; cdr3_aa: CASSAGTPGDTQYF